The clone carrying this T cell receptor (beta chain) was seen a few times. The antigen is not known. A template switching step contributed a universal primer site, while unique molecular identifiers were present in the cDNA. Via MiXCR, TCRdb re-called the 5' RACE reads, giving one row per CDR3 protein. Here the sample spans 250,000 to 350,000 distinct CDR3 sequences, less than 9% being singletons. These data are taken from a study of identical twins. Findings and limits, study-wide: Twin-shared out-of-frame alpha sequences showed excess low generation probability. Cord blood beta clonotypes that were abundant carried fewer insertions, and memory repertoires showed no such trend.

The CDR3 consists of 15 residues. Germline assignment: CDR1 SGHRS and CDR2 YFSETQ. V was trimmed by 0 bases and J by 1 base, leaving 10 bases between them. These data were also reused for a study on yellow fever vaccine responses in identical twins.

The source is a woman in her late teens or twenties in good health. The chain combines TRBV5-1 with TRBJ1-1, with D tentatively TRBD1 (5 bases). Sequenced: memory (CD45RO+) T cells sorted from blood. This chain's CDR3 is CASSLGGSKNTEAFF. CDR3 bases: TGCGCCAGCAGCTTGGGGGGCAGTAAGAACACTGAAGCTTTCTTT.